There are a few counts of the clone carrying this TCR beta chain. CDR1 is MNHEY and CDR2 is SMNVEV in the germline V gene (reference sequence). The CDR3 spans 14 residues. With 2 bases removed from V and 10 bases from J, the gap between germline ends came to 15 bases. This sample is drawn from a study of identical twins. TCRdb reprocessed the 5' RACE reads with MiXCR, giving one entry per CDR3 protein. Of over 600,000 distinct CDR3 sequences in the sample, around 20% were seen once. This same sample was also taken into another study, of T cells expressing NK-cell markers. Per that study: The sorts in several experiments were restricted to alpha-beta TCR T cells by an anti-gamma-delta TCR antibody.

Source material: PBMCs. This receptor was taken from a woman younger than 30 in good health. This chain uses TRBV27 with TRBJ2-1; D gene unclear. The CDR3 loop reads CASSLGGSSREQFF. CDR3 nucleotides: TGTGCCAGCAGTTTAGGTGGTAGTTCTCGGGAGCAGTTCTTC.